This is a list of T cell receptor beta chains from one sample in a study of Ad26.COV2.S vaccination and SARS-CoV-2 variants. Method: immunoSEQ multiplex PCR; TCRdb's copy keeps in-frame clones and lacks some. In the table there are about 400,000 clones, around nine tenths of which are singletons. The specimen was peripheral blood, collected in a trial of Ad26.COV2.S vaccine versus placebo. These TCRs come from a person aged 18-60 years who received the Ad26.COV2.S COVID-19 vaccine or a placebo. CDR3s include the opening cysteine and the closing phenylalanine or tryptophan. D genes are given only for firm matches.

v_call	j_call	d_call	cdr3_aa
TRBV3-1/TRBV3-2	TRBJ1-5	NA	CASSQAGVGQPQHF
TRBV3-1/TRBV3-2	TRBJ2-2	NA	CASSQKGGGELFF
TRBV10-3	TRBJ2-1	TRBD1	CAISANRGQSYNEQFF
TRBV6-2/TRBV6-3	TRBJ1-2	NA	CASSSQVGYTF
TRBV6-5	TRBJ2-1	NA	CASSYGHQSYNEQFF
TRBV11-2	TRBJ2-1	TRBD2	CASSAGTSSYNEQFF
TRBV15	TRBJ2-3	TRBD1	CATSSERTGGGGKQYF
TRBV6-5	TRBJ2-3	NA	CASSQTSGGDTQYF
TRBV5-5	TRBJ2-2	NA	CASSLVAGTGELFF
TRBV4-1	TRBJ2-7	TRBD2	CASSQTTSDPYEQYF
TRBV5-5	TRBJ1-2	NA	CASSPALYGYTF
TRBV28	TRBJ1-3	NA	CASSPTGLSGNTIYF
TRBV28	TRBJ1-5	NA	CASRVIMSNQPQHF
TRBV5-1	TRBJ1-4	NA	CASSSLFGKLFF
TRBV7-2	TRBJ1-4	NA	CASSLGRLEKLFF
TRBV10-2	TRBJ2-1	NA	CASSVRVGLLYNEQFF
TRBV30	TRBJ1-5	NA	CAWSVGRGQPQHF
TRBV5-4	TRBJ2-7	TRBD1	CASSWGQGAVGAYEQYF
TRBV5-4	TRBJ1-2	NA	CASSYQGSIYGYTF
TRBV7-9	TRBJ1-3	NA	CAGEAFPAGNTIYF
TRBV6-6	TRBJ1-1	NA	CASSPHPWRWNTEAFF
TRBV19	TRBJ2-7	NA	CASSSAGRYEQYF
TRBV7-8	TRBJ2-5	TRBD1	CASSDGTGVETQYF
TRBV19	TRBJ1-5	NA	CASSITGRGGNQPQHF
TRBV6-2/TRBV6-3	TRBJ2-7	TRBD1	CASSLVRGPYEQYF
TRBV7-3	TRBJ2-1	NA	CASSLRSKGVGSYNEQFF
TRBV27	TRBJ2-1	TRBD1	CASSPRTGWNEQFF
TRBV28	TRBJ1-5	TRBD1	CASSPGTVNQPQHF
TRBV7-6	TRBJ2-7	NA	CASSSGAGQDSYEQYF
TRBV6-6	TRBJ2-6	NA	CASSYKGRSGANVLTF
TRBV24-1	TRBJ2-7	NA	CATSDSTYEQYF
TRBV14	TRBJ2-1	TRBD2	CASSQGLAEPNEQFF
TRBV5-8	TRBJ2-5	TRBD1	CASSTGVWETQYF
TRBV28	TRBJ2-6	TRBD1	CASSPNLDRTGANVLTF
TRBV5-4	TRBJ2-3	NA	CASSFTGRTDTQYF